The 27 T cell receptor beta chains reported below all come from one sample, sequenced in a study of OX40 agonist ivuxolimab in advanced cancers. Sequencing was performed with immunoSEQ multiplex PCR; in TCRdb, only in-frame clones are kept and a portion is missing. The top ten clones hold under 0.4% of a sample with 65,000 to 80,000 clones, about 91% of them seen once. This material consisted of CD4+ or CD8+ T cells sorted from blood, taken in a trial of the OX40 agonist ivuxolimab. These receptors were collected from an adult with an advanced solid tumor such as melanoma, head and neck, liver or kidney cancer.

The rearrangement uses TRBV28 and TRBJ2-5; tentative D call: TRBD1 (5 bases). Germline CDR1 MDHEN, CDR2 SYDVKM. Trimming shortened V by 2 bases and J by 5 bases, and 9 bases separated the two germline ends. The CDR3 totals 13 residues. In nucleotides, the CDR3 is TGTGCCAGCAGTTTAGGATCAGGGGAGACCCAGTACTTC. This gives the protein CASSLGSGETQYF.

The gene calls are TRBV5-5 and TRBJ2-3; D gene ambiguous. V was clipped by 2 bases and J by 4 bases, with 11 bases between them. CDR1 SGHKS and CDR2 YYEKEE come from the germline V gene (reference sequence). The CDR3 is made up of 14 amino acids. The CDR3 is CASSLYRAADTQYF. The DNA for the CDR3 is TGTGCCAGCAGCTTATATAGGGCGGCAGATACGCAGTATTTT.

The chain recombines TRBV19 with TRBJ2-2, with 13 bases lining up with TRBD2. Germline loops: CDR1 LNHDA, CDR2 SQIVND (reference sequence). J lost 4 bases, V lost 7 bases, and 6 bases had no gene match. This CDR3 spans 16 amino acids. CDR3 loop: CASKTSGRMGTGELFF. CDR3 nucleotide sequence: TGTGCCAGTAAGACTAGCGGGAGGATGGGCACCGGGGAGCTGTTTTTT.

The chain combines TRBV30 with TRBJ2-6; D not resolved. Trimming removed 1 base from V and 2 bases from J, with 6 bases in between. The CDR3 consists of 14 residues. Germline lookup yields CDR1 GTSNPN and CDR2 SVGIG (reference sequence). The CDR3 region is CAWSAMAGANVLTF. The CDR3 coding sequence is TGTGCCTGGAGTGCCATGGCTGGGGCCAACGTCCTGACTTTC.

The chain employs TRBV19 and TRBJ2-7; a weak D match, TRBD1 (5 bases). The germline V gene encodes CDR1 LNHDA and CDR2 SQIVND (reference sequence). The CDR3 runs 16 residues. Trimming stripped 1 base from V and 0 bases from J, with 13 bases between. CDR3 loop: CASSIVPGRTSYEQYF. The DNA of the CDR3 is TGTGCCAGTAGTATAGTGCCAGGGCGAACCTCCTACGAGCAGTACTTC.

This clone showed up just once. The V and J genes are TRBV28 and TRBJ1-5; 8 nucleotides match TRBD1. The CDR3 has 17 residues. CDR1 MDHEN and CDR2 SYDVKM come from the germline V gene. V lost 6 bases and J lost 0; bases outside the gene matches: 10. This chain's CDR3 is CASRGQGAGFSNQPQHF. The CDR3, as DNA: TGTGCCAGCAGGGGGCAGGGGGCTGGTTTTAGCAATCAGCCCCAGCATTTT.

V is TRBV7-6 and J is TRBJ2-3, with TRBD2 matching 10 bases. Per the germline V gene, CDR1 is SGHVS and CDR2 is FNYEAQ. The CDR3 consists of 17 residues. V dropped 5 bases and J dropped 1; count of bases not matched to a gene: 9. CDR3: CASSRLPGTSGTDTQYF. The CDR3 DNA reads TGTGCCAGCAGCCGACTCCCCGGGACTAGCGGCACAGATACGCAGTATTTT. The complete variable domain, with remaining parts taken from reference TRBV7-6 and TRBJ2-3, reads GAGVSQSPRYKVTKRGQDVALRCDPISGHVSLYWYRQALGQGPEFLTYFNYEAQQDKSGLPNDRFSAERPEGSISTLTIQRTEQRDSAMYRCASSRLPGTSGTDTQYFGPGTRLTVL.

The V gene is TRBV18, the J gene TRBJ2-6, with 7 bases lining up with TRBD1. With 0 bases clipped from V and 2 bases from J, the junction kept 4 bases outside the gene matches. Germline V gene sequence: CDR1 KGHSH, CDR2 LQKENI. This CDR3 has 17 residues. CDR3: CASSPPGDRAGANVLTF. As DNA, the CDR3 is TGTGCCAGCTCACCACCTGGCGACAGGGCTGGGGCCAACGTCCTGACTTTC.

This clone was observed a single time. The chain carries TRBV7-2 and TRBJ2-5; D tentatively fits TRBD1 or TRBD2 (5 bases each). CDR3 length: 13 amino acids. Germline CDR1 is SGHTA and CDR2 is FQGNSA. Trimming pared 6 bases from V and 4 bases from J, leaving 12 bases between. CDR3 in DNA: TGTGCCAGCAGGTCCCCGGGACGAGAGACCCAGTACTTC. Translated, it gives CASRSPGRETQYF.

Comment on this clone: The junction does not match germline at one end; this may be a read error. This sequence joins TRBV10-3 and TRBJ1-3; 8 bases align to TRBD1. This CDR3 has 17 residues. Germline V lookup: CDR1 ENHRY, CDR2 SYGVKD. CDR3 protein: CAISVRGQDLSGNTIYF. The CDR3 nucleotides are TGTGCCATAAGTGTCCGGGGACAGGATCTCTCTGGAAACACCATATATTTT.

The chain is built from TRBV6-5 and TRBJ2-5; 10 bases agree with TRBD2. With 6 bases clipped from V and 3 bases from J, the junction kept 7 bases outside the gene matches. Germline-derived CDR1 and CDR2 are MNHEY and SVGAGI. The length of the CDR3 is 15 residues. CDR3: CASSLVAGGEETQYF. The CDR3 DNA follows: TGTGCCAGCAGCTTAGTAGCGGGAGGCGAAGAGACCCAGTACTTC.

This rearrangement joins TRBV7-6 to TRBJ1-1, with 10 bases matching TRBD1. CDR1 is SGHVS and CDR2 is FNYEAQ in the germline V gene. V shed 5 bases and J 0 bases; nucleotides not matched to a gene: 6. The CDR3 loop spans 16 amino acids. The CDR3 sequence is CASSPTTGGLNTEAFF. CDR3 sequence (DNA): TGTGCCAGCAGCCCGACGACAGGGGGCCTGAACACTGAAGCTTTCTTT.

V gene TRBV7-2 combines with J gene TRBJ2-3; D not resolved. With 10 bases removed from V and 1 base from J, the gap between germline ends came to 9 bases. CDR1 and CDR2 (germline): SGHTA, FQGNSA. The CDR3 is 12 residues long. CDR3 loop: CATGPRTDTQYF. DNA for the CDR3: TGTGCCACCGGGCCTCGCACAGATACGCAGTATTTT. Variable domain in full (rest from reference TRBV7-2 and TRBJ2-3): GAGVSQSPSNKVTEKGKDVELRCDPISGHTALYWYRQSLGQGLEFLIYFQGNSAPDKSGLPSDRFSAERTGGSVSTLTIQRTQQEDSAVYLCATGPRTDTQYFGPGTRLTVL.

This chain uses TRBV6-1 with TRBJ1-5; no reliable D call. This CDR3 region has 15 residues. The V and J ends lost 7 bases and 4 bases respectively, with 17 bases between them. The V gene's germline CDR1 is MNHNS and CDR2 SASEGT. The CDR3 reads CASTSGYGGNQPQHF. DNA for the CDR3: TGTGCCAGCACCTCCGGGTACGGCGGAAATCAGCCCCAGCATTTT.

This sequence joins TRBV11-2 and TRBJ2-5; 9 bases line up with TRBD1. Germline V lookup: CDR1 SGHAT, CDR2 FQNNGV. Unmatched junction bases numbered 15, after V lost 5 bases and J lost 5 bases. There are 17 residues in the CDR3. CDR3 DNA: TGTGCCAGCAGCCCTCCCGGACAGGGGCTATATTTCGAGACCCAGTACTTC. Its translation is CASSPPGQGLYFETQYF.

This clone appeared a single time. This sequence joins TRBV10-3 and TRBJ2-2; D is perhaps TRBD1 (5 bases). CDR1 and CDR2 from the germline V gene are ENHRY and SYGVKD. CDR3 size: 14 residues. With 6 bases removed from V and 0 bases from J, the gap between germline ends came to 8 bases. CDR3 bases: TGTGCCATCAGCAGGGATCCGAACACCGGGGAGCTGTTTTTT. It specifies CAISRDPNTGELFF.

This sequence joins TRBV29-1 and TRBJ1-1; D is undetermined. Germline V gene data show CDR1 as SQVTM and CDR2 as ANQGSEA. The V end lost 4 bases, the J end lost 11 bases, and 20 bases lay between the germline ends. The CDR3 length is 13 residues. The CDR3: CSVAVQATGQAFF. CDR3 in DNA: TGCAGCGTTGCGGTCCAGGCCACCGGCCAGGCTTTCTTT.

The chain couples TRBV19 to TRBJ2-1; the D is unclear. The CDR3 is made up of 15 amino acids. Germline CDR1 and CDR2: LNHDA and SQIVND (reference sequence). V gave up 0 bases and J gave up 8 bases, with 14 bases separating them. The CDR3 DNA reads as TGTGCCAGTAGTATAGAGGGTGGTAGGAGATATGAGCAGTTCTTC. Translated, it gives CASSIEGGRRYEQFF.

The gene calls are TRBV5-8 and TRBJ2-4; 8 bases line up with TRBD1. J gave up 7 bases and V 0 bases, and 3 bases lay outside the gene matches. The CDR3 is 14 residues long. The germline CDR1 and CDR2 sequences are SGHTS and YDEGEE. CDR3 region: CASSLADRGNIQYF. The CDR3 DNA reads TGTGCCAGCAGCTTGGCCGACAGGGGTAACATTCAGTACTTC.

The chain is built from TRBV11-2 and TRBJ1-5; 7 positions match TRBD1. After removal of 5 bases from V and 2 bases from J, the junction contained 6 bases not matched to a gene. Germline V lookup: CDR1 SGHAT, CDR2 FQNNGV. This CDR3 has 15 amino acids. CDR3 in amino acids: CASSATGIGNQPQHF. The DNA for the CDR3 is TGTGCCAGCAGCGCGACAGGGATTGGCAATCAGCCCCAGCATTTT.

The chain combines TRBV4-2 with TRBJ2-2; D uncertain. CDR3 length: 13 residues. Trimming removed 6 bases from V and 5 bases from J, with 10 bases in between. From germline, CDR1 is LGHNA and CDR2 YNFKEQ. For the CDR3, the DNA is TGTGCCAGCAGGTCAGGTGGTACCGGGGAGCTGTTTTTT. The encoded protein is CASRSGGTGELFF.

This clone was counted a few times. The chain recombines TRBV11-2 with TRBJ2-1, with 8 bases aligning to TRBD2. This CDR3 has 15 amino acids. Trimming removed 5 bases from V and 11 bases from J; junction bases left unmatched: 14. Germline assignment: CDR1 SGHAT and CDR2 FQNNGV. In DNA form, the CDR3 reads TGTGCCAGCAGCCCAGTTCTGGCGGGAGGCGGTCAGCAGTTCTTC. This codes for CASSPVLAGGGQQFF.

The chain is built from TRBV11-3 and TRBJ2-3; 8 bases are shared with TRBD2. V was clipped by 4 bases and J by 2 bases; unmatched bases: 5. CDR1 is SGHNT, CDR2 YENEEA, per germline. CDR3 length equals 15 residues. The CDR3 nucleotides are TGTGCCAGCAGCTCCACTAGCGGCATCACAGATACGCAGTATTTT. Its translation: CASSSTSGITDTQYF.

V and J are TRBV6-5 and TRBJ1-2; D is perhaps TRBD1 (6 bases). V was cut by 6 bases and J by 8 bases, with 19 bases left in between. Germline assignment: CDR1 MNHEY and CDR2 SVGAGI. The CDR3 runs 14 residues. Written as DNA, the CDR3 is TGTGCCAGCAGAGACGTTCAGGGGAGAAAGGGCTACACCTTC. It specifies CASRDVQGRKGYTF.

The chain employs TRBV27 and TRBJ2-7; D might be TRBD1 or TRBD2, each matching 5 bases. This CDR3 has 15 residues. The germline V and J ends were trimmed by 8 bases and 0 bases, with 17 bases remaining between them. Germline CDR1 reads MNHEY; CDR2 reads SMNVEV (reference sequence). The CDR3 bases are TGTGCCAGCGCGGTCACCGGGACGGTCTCCTACGAGCAGTACTTC. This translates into CASAVTGTVSYEQYF.

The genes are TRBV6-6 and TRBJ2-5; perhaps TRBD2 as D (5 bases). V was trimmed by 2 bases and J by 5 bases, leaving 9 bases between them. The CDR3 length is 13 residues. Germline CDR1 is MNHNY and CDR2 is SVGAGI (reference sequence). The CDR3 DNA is TGTGCCAGCAGTTACCTCGGCGGGGAGACCCAGTACTTC. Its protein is CASSYLGGETQYF.

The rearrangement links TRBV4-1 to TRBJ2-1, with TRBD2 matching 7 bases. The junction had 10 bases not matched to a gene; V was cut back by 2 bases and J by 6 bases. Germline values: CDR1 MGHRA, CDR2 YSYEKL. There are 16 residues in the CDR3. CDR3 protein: CASSQTEGGAGNEQFF. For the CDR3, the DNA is TGCGCCAGCAGCCAAACAGAGGGAGGGGCCGGCAATGAGCAGTTCTTC.